The 7 T cell receptor beta chains in this list originate from one sample, sequenced in a study of T cells in Graves' hyperthyroidism and ophthalmopathy. TCR beta CDR3 regions were amplified from RNA. Carried out on the TCR CDR3, a first-round RT-PCR used the HTBI primer set. Each CDR3 protein gets one entry after TCRdb re-called the multiplex PCR reads with MiXCR. The repertoire holds about half a million distinct CDR3 sequences, with less than 25% as singletons. Sequenced: blood. The receptors shown here come from a man aged 18 to 29 with Graves' hyperthyroidism.

This clonotype was seen ten or more times. The genes are TRBV4-1 and TRBJ2-7; a possible D gene is TRBD1 (5 bases). Trimming cost V 1 base and J 2 bases, with 9 bases left between them. Germline V CDR1 and CDR2: MGHRA, YSYEKL. CDR3 size: 14 residues. CDR3 sequence (DNA): TGCGCCAGCAGCCAAGCCACAGGTACCTACGAGCAGTACTTC. Translation gives CASSQATGTYEQYF.

This clonotype appeared many times. V usage is TRBV12-3 or TRBV12-4 and J usage is TRBJ2-7; 7 positions match TRBD2. V dropped 6 bases and J dropped 4; count of bases not matched to a gene: 9. The CDR3 is 14 amino acids. The CDR3 DNA follows: TGTGCCAGCAGCCGGGGAGCGGGGTCTTACGAGCAGTACTTC. It yields the protein CASSRGAGSYEQYF.

As to this clonotype: The junction and the germline gene differ at one end; a read error may be behind it. V usage is TRBV28 and J usage is TRBJ2-7; a possible D gene is TRBD1 (5 bases). The CDR3 spans 16 residues. Germline CDR1 is MDHEN and CDR2 is SYDVKM. The DNA of the CDR3 is TGTGCCAGCAGTTCCACCGGACACCCGTCATCCTACGATCAGTACTTC. This translates into CASSSTGHPSSYDQYF.

This clonotype was recorded many times. This chain links TRBV12-3 or TRBV12-4 with TRBJ1-1; D unresolved. Deletions cut 3 bases from V and 7 bases from J, with 9 bases between. The CDR3 is 12 residues long. The CDR3 DNA reads as TGTGCCAGCAGTTTCGGCGGATTTGAAGCTTTCTTT. As protein: CASSFGGFEAFF.

This clonotype was observed many times. The CDR3 DNA reads TGTGCCAGCAGTTCCTGGGACGCTTCCTACGAGCAGTACTTC. Amino acid sequence: CASSSWDASYEQYF. V and J are TRBV28 and TRBJ2-7; TRBD1 or TRBD2 may be the D gene (5 bases each). The CDR3 is 14 residues long. Trimming took off 4 bases at V and 1 base at J, with 11 bases between the two ends. CDR1 and CDR2 (germline): MDHEN, SYDVKM. Full variable domain (rest looked up from reference TRBV28 and TRBJ2-7): DVKVTQSSRYLVKRTGEKVFLECVQDMDHENMFWYRQDPGLGLRLIYFSYDVKMKEKGDIPEGYSVSREKKERFSLILESASTNQTSMYLCASSSWDASYEQYFGPGTRLTVT.

The chain carries TRBV12-3 or TRBV12-4 and TRBJ2-5, with D perhaps matching TRBD1 (5 bases). The CDR3 contains 13 residues. Trimming pared 4 bases from V and 7 bases from J, leaving 13 bases between. The CDR3 region has the DNA TGTGCCAGCAGTTGGGGCCAGGGATTGACCCAGTACTTC. Its protein product is CASSWGQGLTQYF.

The rearrangement links TRBV11-1 to TRBJ2-3; 9 positions match TRBD2. Germline assignment: CDR1 SGHAT and CDR2 FQDESV (reference sequence). The V gene end was trimmed by 5 bases and the J gene end by 5 bases; junction bases not matched to a gene: 14. The CDR3 contains 17 residues. CDR3 amino acids: CASSLRSGGGALDTQYF. In nucleotides, the CDR3 is TGTGCCAGCAGCCTAAGAAGTGGCGGGGGGGCCTTAGATACGCAGTATTTT.